This record concerns one T cell receptor beta chain sequence. A junction end diverges from the germline sequence, so it may reflect a read error. CDR3 length: 15 amino acids. Germline V lookup: CDR1 SGDLS, CDR2 YYNGEE. Together with thyroid ultrasound, orbital computed tomography, serum thyroxine and TRAb, clinical symptoms were used for diagnoses. Amplified TCR beta CDR3 regions derived from RNA transcripts. A first-round RT-PCR of the TCR CDR3 used the HTBI primer set. TCRdb recomputed calls from the multiplex PCR reads with MiXCR, one row per CDR3 protein. The table includes 750,000 to 950,000 distinct CDR3 sequences, 38% detected once. The sample originates from a study of T cells in Graves' hyperthyroidism and ophthalmopathy.

The sequencing sample was made of blood. This receptor was identified in a man between 18 and 35 years old with Graves' hyperthyroidism. The rearrangement uses TRBV9 and TRBJ2-7, with 10 nucleotides matching TRBD2. The CDR3 loop reads CAGSVGGLAGDEQYF. Here the CDR3 DNA reads TGTGCCGGCAGCGTAGGAGGTCTAGCGGGAGACGAGCAGTACTTC.